This TCR beta chain was identified in a study of blood T cell repertoires in COVID-19. Whole-study context: Nucleic acid was either cDNA or gDNA, and it came from T cells, B-cell-depleted T cells, or PBMCs.

V lost 4 bases and J lost 7; bases outside the gene matches: 12. Germline V gene lookup returns CDR1 SGHTA and CDR2 FQGNSA. This CDR3 region has 15 residues. Authors' analysis steps: Nucleated cell counts were estimated from reference gene primer amplification. Repertoires were generated with immunoSEQ multiplex PCR, while TCRdb's copy carries only in-frame clones and drops some. That table gives V, J and clone size, and the DNA gave D and trimming. Of 75,000 to 90,000 clones in the sample, about 80% were seen once. The sequenced sample consisted of peripheral blood. This rearrangement joins TRBV7-2 to TRBJ2-7, with 8 nucleotides matching TRBD2. The TCR comes from a woman aged 65 to 85 with acute or convalescent COVID-19. In nucleotides, the CDR3 is TGTGCCAGCAGCTCCGCCCTAGCGGGCTATCGGGAGCAGTACTTC. Its translation is CASSSALAGYREQYF.